This T cell receptor (beta chain) was obtained from a study of T-cell memory formation after mild COVID-19. Study summary: TCR clusters largely stayed donor specific. Points from the study as a whole: The pre-infection memory compartment contained some responding clones, suggesting cross-reactive memory joined. CD4+ bias marked clones expanding day 15 to 37, unlike balanced contracting clones.

Germline V gives CDR1 KGHSH, CDR2 LQKENI. V shed 5 bases and J 0 bases; nucleotides not matched to a gene: 12. The CDR3 sequence is 17 residues long. On this clonotype itself: Its antigen is undetermined.

Constant-segment primers and 5'RACE yielded cDNA libraries for TCR alpha and TCR beta, each carrying sample barcodes and UMIs. TCRdb reprocessed the 5' RACE reads via MiXCR and lists one record per CDR3 protein. The table shows about 560,000 distinct CDR3 sequences, with approximately 18% occurring only once. This TCR came from an adult woman who had mild COVID-19 (a few samples of this study predate the infection). Cell type and time point are not known. This chain links TRBV18 with TRBJ1-2; TRBD1 agrees at 7 bases. Specimen: PBMCs or a T cell subset sorted from them (not recorded which). In nucleotides, the CDR3 is TGTGCCAGCTCATCGATGGGACAGCCTCAAGCTAACTATGGCTACACCTTC. It encodes CASSSMGQPQANYGYTF.